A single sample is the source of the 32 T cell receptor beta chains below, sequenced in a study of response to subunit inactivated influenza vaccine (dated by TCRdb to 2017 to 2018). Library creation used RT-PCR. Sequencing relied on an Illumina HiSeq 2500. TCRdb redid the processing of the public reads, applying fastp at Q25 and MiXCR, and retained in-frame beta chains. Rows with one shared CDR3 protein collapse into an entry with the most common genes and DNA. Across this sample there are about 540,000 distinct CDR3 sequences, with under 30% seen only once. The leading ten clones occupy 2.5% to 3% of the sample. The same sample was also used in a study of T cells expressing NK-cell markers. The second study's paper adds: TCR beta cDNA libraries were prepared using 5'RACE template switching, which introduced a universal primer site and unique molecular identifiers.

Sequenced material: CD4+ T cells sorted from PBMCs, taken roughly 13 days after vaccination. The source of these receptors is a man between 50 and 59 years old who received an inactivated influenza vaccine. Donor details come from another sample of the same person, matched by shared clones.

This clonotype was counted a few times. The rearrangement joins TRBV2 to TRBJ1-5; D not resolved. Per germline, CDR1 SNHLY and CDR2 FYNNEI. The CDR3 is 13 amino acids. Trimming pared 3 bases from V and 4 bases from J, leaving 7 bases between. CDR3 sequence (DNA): TGTGCCAGCAGTGAGCACAGAAATCAGCCCCAGCATTTT. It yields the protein CASSEHRNQPQHF.

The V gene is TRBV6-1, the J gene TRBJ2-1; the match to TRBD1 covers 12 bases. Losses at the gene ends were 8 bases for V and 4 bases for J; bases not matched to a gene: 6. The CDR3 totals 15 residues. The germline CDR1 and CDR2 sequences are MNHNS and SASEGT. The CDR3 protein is CASPAGQGAYNEQFF. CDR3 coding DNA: TGTGCCAGCCCCGCGGGACAGGGGGCTTACAATGAGCAGTTCTTC.

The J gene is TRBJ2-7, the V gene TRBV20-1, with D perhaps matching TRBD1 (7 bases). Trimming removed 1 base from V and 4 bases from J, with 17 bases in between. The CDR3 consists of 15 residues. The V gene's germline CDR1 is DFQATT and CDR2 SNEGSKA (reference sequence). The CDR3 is CSARAGGTGRYEQYF. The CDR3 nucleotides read TGCAGTGCTAGAGCAGGGGGGACGGGAAGATACGAGCAGTACTTC.

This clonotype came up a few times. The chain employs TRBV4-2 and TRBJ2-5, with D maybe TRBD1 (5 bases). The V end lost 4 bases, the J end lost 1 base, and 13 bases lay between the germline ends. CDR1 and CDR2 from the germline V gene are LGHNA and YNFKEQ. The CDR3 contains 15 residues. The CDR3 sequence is CASSLGVSLQETQYF. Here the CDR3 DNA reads TGTGCCAGCAGCCTAGGGGTATCGCTCCAAGAGACCCAGTACTTC.

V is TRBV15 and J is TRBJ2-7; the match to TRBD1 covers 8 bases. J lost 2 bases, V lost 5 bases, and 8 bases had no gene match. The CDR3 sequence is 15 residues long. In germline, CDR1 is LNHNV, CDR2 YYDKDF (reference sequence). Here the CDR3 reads CATSALKGQAYEQYF. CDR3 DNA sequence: TGTGCCACCAGCGCCCTCAAGGGACAGGCCTACGAGCAGTACTTC. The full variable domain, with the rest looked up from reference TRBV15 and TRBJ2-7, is DAMVIQNPRYQVTQFGKPVTLSCSQTLNHNVMYWYQQKSSQAPKLLFHYYDKDFNNEADTPDNFQSRRPNTSFCFLDIRSPGLGDTAMYLCATSALKGQAYEQYFGPGTRLTVT.

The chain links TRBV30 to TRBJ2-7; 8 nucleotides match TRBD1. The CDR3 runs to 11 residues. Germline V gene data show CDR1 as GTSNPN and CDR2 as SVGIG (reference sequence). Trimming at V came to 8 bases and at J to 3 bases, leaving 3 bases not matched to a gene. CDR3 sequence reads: CANDRGYEQYF. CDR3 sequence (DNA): TGTGCCAACGACAGGGGCTACGAGCAGTACTTC.

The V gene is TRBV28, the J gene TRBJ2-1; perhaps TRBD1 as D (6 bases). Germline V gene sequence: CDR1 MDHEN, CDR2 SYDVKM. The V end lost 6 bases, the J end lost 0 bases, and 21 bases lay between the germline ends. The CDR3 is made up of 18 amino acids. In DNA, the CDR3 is TGTGCCAGCAGCTTTTTATTTGGGGGCCTTGGCTCCTACAATGAGCAGTTCTTC. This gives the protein CASSFLFGGLGSYNEQFF.

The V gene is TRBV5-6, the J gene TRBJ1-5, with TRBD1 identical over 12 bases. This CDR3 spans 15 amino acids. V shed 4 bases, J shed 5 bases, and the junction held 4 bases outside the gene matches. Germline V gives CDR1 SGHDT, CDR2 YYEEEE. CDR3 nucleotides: TGTGCCAGCAGCCACGGGACAGGGGGCGATCAGCCCCAGCATTTT. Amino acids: CASSHGTGGDQPQHF.

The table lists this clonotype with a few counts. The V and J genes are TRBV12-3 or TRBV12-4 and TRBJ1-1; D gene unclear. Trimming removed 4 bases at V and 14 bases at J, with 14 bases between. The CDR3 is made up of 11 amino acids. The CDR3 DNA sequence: TGTGCCAGCAGTTCCCCATCCGTTAGGTTCTTT. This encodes CASSSPSVRFF.

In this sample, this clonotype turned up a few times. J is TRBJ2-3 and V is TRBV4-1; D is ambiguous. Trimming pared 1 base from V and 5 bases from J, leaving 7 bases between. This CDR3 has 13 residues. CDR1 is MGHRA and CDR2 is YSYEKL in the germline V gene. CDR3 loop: CASSQAGVDTQYF. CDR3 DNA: TGCGCCAGCAGCCAAGCTGGAGTAGATACGCAGTATTTT.

CDR3 sequence: CASSLQFGGRRDEQYF. The CDR3 DNA sequence: TGTGCCAGCAGCTTACAGTTTGGGGGGAGACGCGACGAGCAGTACTTC. The chain recombines TRBV7-2 with TRBJ2-7; a weak D match, TRBD2 (6 bases). Per germline, CDR1 SGHTA and CDR2 FQGNSA. The V end lost 2 bases, the J end lost 5 bases, and 19 bases lay between the germline ends. This CDR3 comprises 16 residues.

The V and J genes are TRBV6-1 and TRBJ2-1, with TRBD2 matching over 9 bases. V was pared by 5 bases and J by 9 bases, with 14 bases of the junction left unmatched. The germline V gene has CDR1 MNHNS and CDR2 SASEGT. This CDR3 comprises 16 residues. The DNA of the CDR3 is TGTGCCAGCAGTCCCGCTGGCGGGAGGGCCGGGGGTGAGCAGTTCTTC. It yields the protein CASSPAGGRAGGEQFF.

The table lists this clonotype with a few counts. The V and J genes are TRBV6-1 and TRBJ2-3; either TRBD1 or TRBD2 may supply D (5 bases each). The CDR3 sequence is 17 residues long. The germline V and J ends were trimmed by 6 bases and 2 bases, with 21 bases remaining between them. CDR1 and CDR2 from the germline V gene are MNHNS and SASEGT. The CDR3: CASSPRLRGEITDTQYF. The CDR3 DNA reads TGTGCCAGCAGCCCAAGATTGAGAGGGGAGATCACAGATACGCAGTATTTT.

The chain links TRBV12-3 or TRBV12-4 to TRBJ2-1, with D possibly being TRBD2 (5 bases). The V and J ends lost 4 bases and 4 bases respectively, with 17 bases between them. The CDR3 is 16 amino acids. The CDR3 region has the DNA TGTGCCAGCAGTTCAGAACTAGGTCCCTTTTACAATGAGCAGTTCTTC. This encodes CASSSELGPFYNEQFF.

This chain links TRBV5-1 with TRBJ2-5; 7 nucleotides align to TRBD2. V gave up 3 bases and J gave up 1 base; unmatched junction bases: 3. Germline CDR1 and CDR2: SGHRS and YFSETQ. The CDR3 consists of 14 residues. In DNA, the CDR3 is TGCGCCAGCAGCTCCGGGACTACCCAAGAGACCCAGTACTTC. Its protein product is CASSSGTTQETQYF.

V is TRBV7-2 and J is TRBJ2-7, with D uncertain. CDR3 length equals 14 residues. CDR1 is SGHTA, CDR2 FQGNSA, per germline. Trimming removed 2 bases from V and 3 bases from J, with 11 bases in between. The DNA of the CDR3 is TGTGCCAGCAGCTTATGGGGTGTCGGCTACGAGCAGTACTTC. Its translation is CASSLWGVGYEQYF.

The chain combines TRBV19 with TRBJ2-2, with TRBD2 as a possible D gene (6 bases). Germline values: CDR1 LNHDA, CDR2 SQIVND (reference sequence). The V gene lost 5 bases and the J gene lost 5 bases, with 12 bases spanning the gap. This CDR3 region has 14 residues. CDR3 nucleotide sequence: TGTGCCAGTAGTGGCGGGGTCCGGACCGGGGAGCTGTTTTTT. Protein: CASSGGVRTGELFF. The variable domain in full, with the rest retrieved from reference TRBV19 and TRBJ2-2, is DGGITQSPKYLFRKEGQNVTLSCEQNLNHDAMYWYRQDPGQGLRLIYYSQIVNDFQKGDIAEGYSVSREKKESFPLTVTSAQKNPTAFYLCASSGGVRTGELFFGEGSRLTVL.

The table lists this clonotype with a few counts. In nucleotides, the CDR3 is TGTGCCAGCTCCAAGGGAGGCGGCGGAAGCTTTTATGAGCAGTTCTTC. The encoded protein is CASSKGGGGSFYEQFF. The chain links TRBV6-2 or TRBV6-3 to TRBJ2-1; D is possibly TRBD2 (6 bases). The V gene lost 8 bases and the J gene lost 8 bases, with 25 bases spanning the gap. Germline V gene lookup returns CDR1 MNHEY and CDR2 SVGEGT. The CDR3 covers 16 residues.

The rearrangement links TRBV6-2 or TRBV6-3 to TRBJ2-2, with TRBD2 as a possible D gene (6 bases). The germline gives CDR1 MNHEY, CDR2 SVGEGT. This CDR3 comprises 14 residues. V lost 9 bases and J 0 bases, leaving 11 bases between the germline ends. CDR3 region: CASKTRTNTGELFF. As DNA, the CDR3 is TGTGCCAGTAAGACTAGAACGAACACCGGGGAGCTGTTTTTT.

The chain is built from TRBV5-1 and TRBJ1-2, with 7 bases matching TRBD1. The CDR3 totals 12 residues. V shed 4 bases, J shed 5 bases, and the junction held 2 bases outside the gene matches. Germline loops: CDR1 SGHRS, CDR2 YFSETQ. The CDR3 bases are TGCGCCAGCAGCGAGGGACAGTATGGCTACACCTTC. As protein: CASSEGQYGYTF.

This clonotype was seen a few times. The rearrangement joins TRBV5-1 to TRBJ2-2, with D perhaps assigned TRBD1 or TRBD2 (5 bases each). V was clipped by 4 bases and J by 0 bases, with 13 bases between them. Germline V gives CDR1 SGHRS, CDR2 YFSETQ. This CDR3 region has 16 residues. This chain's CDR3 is CASSNRDRTNTGELFF. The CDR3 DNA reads TGCGCCAGCAGCAACCGGGACCGAACGAACACCGGGGAGCTGTTTTTT.

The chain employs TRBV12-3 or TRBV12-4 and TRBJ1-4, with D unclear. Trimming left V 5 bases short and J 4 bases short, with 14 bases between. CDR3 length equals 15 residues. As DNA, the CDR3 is TGTGCCAGCAGTCCCCGGGTAGCGGGTAATGAAAAACTGTTTTTT. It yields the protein CASSPRVAGNEKLFF.

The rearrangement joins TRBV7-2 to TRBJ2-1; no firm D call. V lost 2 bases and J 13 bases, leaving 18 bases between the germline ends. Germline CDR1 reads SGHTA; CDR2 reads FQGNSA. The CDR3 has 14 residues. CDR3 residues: CASSLSGGPRPQFF. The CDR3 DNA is TGTGCCAGCAGCTTATCGGGTGGCCCCAGACCTCAGTTCTTC.

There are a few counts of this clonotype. CDR3 amino acids: CASSQALRGVEETQYF. The CDR3 DNA reads TGCGCCAGCAGCCAAGCCCTCAGGGGGGTGGAAGAGACCCAGTACTTC. The genes are TRBV4-3 and TRBJ2-5; TRBD1 is a possible D gene (7 bases). CDR3 size: 16 residues. Trimming removed 1 base from V and 3 bases from J, with 15 bases in between. Germline V gives CDR1 LGHNA, CDR2 YSLEER.

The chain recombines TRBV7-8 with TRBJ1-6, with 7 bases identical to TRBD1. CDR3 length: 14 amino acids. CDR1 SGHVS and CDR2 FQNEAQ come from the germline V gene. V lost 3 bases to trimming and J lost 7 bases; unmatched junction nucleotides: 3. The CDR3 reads CASSFTGVNSPLHF. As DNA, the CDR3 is TGTGCCAGCAGCTTCACAGGGGTCAATTCACCCCTCCACTTT.

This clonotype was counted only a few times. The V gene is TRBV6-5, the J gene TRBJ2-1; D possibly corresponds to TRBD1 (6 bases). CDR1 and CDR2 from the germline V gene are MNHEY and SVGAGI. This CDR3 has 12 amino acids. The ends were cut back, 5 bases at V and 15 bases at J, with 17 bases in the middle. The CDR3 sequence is CASSHPRQATFF. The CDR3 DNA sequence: TGTGCCAGCAGTCACCCGCGACAGGCTACGTTCTTC.

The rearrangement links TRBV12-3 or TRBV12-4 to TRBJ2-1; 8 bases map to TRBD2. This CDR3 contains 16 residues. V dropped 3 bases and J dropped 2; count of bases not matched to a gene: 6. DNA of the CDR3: TGTGCCAGCAGTTTTATCGTTAGCGGGGCCTACAATGAGCAGTTCTTC. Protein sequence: CASSFIVSGAYNEQFF.

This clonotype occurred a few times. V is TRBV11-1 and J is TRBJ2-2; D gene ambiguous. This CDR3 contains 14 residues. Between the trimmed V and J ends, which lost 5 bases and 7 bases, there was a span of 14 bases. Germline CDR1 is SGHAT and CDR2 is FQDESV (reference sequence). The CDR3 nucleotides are TGTGCCAGCAGCCTCCCAAGCATTGGCGGGGAGCTGTTTTTT. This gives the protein CASSLPSIGGELFF.

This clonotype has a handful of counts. The CDR3 DNA reads TGTGCCAGCTCACTCATAGCGGCCTCCTACAATGAGCAGTTCTTC. This gives the protein CASSLIAASYNEQFF. The J gene is TRBJ2-1, the V gene TRBV18, with TRBD2 as a possible D gene (6 bases). The CDR3 is 15 amino acids. V was trimmed by 4 bases and J by 0 bases, leaving 10 bases between them. Germline CDR1 reads KGHSH; CDR2 reads LQKENI.

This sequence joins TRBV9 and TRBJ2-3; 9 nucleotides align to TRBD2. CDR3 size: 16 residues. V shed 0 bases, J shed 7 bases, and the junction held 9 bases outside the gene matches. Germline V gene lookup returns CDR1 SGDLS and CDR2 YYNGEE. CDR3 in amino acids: CASSVGIAGVGNTQYF. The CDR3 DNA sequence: TGTGCCAGCAGCGTAGGAATAGCGGGAGTGGGGAATACGCAGTATTTT. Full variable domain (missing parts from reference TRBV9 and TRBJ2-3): DSGVTQTPKHLITATGQRVTLRCSPRSGDLSVYWYQQSLDQGLQFLIQYYNGEERAKGNILERFSAQQFPDLHSELNLSSLELGDSALYFCASSVGIAGVGNTQYFGPGTRLTVL.

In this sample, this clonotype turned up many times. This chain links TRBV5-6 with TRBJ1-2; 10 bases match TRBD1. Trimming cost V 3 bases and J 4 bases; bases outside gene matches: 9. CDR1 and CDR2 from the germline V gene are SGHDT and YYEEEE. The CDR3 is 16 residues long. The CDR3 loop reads CASSSAGGQGFYGYTF. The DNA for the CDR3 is TGTGCCAGCAGCTCGGCGGGGGGACAGGGGTTCTATGGCTACACCTTC.

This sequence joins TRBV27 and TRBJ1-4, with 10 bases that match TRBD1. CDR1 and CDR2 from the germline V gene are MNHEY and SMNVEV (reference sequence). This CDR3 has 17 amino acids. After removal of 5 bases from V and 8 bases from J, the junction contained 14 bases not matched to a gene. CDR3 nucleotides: TGTGCCAGCAGTAAAGAGGGGACAGGGGCGAGGCGAGAAAAACTGTTTTTT. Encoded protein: CASSKEGTGARREKLFF. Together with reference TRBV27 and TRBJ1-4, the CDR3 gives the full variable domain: EAQVTQNPRYLITVTGKKLTVTCSQNMNHEYMSWYRQDPGLGLRQIYYSMNVEVTDKGDVPEGYKVSRKEKRNFPLILESPSPNQTSLYFCASSKEGTGARREKLFFGSGTQLSVL.